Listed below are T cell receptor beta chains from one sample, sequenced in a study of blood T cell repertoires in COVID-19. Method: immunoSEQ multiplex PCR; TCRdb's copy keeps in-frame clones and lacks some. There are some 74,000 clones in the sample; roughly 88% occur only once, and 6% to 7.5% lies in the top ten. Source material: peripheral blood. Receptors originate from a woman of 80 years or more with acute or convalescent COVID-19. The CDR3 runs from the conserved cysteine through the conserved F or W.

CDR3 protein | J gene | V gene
CASSLQGREQYF | TRBJ2-7 | TRBV12-3/TRBV12-4
CASTLMQGKDQPQHF | TRBJ1-5 | TRBV7-6
CASSLLGTNYGYTF | TRBJ1-2 | TRBV6-5
CASSDAGTGVWELFF | TRBJ2-2 | TRBV10-2
CASSPEDRYSGNTIYF | TRBJ1-3 | TRBV18
CSVGEVLPETQYF | TRBJ2-5 | TRBV29-1
CASSNRDRIDSPLHF | TRBJ1-6 | TRBV7-8
CASSPDRGWDPGELFF | TRBJ2-2 | TRBV5-4
CASSKRLAGDEQYF | TRBJ2-7 | TRBV19
CASSRGIEAFF | TRBJ1-1 | TRBV3-1/TRBV3-2
CASSPLGNPSGEQYF | TRBJ2-7 | TRBV14
CASRGGSRYNEQFF | TRBJ2-1 | TRBV6-5
CASSQDSSGRETQYF | TRBJ2-5 | TRBV3-1/TRBV3-2
CASSEALAAQETQYF | TRBJ2-5 | TRBV6-1
CASRQGSGYGYTF | TRBJ1-2 | TRBV12-3/TRBV12-4
CASSGSMGQNYEQYF | TRBJ2-7 | TRBV6-1
CASSQGTSGKDGELFF | TRBJ2-2 | TRBV3-1/TRBV3-2
CASWAFSGELFF | TRBJ2-2 | TRBV6-5
CASSQRTDYGYTF | TRBJ1-2 | TRBV4-1
CASSSYLGTAYNEQFF | TRBJ2-1 | TRBV11-1
CASSLVGNEQFF | TRBJ2-1 | TRBV7-9
CASSERGGASYNEQFF | TRBJ2-1 | TRBV2
CASSLAPSGSGTDTQYF | TRBJ2-3 | TRBV5-1
CASSQTLSSGYTF | TRBJ1-2 | TRBV19
CASSQEWAGSGELFF | TRBJ2-2 | TRBV14
CASSPDQGSYNEQFF | TRBJ2-1 | TRBV19